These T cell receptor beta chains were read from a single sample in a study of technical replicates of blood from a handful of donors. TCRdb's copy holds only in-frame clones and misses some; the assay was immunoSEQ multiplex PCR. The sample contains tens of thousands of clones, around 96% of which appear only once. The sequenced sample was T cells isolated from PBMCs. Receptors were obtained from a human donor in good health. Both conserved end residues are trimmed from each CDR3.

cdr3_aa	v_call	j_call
ASSQVWMGSTEAF	TRBV4-1	TRBJ1-1
ASSSQSNGVTTNEKLF	TRBV7-3	TRBJ1-4
ASQSGRAGNEQF	TRBV7-9	TRBJ2-1
ASSRGGLANYGYT	TRBV5-1	TRBJ1-2
ASSQGLRRFYTEAF	TRBV14	TRBJ1-1
ASSHQADSYGYT	TRBV27	TRBJ1-2
ASSGGRVGEKLF	TRBV2	TRBJ1-4
ASSEATVTYEQY	TRBV6-1	TRBJ2-7
ASSLVSGQGLGYT	TRBV5-4	TRBJ1-2
ASSEGVNYGYT	TRBV13	TRBJ1-2
ASSLSYIQQGQATEAF	TRBV13	TRBJ1-1
AWRVAGGSYEQY	TRBV30	TRBJ2-7
ASSIRNRGVNTEAF	TRBV19	TRBJ1-1
ASSSGLAGLDTQY	TRBV11-2	TRBJ2-3
SPGGGTDTQY	TRBV29-1	TRBJ2-3
ASSGDIAIYGYT	TRBV5-1	TRBJ1-2
ASNSYSVAGELF	TRBV5-1	TRBJ2-2
ASSERDRDLDTIY	TRBV6-1	TRBJ1-3
ASSLDGAGSTEAF	TRBV7-9	TRBJ1-1
ASWPAGISYEQY	TRBV5-4	TRBJ2-7
ASSLDMSYEQY	TRBV11-1	TRBJ2-7
ASSHMQFTGRGETQY	TRBV7-9	TRBJ2-5
ASSFRGFTGELF	TRBV27	TRBJ2-2
ASSLSGWSPAF	TRBV11-2	TRBJ1-1
GGQGALPDTQY	TRBV6-8	TRBJ2-3
ASSLIEADEQY	TRBV5-1	TRBJ2-7
SARLPSYNEQF	TRBV29-1	TRBJ2-1
ASSEQGRNTEAF	TRBV27	TRBJ1-1
ASRVVAGTSGGGNTIY	TRBV28	TRBJ1-3
ASSQRENYGYT	TRBV4-1	TRBJ1-2
SVPGSTEAF	TRBV29-1	TRBJ1-1
ASSEQQGRVNQPQH	TRBV6-1	TRBJ1-5
ASSQTGGENTIY	TRBV4-1	TRBJ1-3
ASSLYPSGQGRTGELF	TRBV27	TRBJ2-2
ASSAGQGLSGELF	TRBV4-1	TRBJ2-2
ASSYPAGDRVDTQY	TRBV6-6	TRBJ2-3
ASSVAGDTDTQY	TRBV10-2	TRBJ2-3
ASSDTGLAGGPSYEQY	TRBV6-1	TRBJ2-7
ASSQAGVTDTQY	TRBV4-2	TRBJ2-3
ASSSGGSSNQPQH	TRBV5-5	TRBJ1-5